The 15 T cell receptor beta chains listed next were all sequenced from one sample in a study of identical twins (dated by TCRdb to the mid-2010s). Libraries were constructed by 5' RACE. The sample was run on an Illumina HiSeq 2000. The public sequencing data were trimmed at Q25 with fastp and processed into clonotypes with MiXCR by TCRdb, which kept only in-frame beta chains. Entries are consolidated by CDR3 protein sequence, retaining the most common genes and DNA. A total of hundreds of thousands of distinct CDR3 sequences appear in this sample, 12% of them only once. Of the sample, 7.2% is held by the ten largest clones. These same records also appear under a second study, on yellow fever vaccine responses in identical twins.

Sequenced material: CD8+ T cells sorted from blood. The source is a young woman in good health.

V usage is TRBV6-4 and J usage is TRBJ2-7, with D perhaps being TRBD1 or TRBD2 (6 bases each). This CDR3 spans 16 amino acids. V lost 6 bases, J lost 7 bases, and 25 bases lay in between. Germline V lookup: CDR1 MRHNA, CDR2 SNTAGT. This chain's CDR3 is CASSDPRGRGFLEQYV. As DNA, the CDR3 is TGTGCCAGCAGCGACCCACGGGGGCGCGGGTTCCTTGAGCAGTACGTC.

This clonotype turned up a few times. The rearrangement joins TRBV14 to TRBJ1-2; D remains ambiguous. CDR1 is SGHDN and CDR2 is FVKESK in the germline V gene. Trimming took off 3 bases at V and 8 bases at J, with 10 bases between the two ends. This CDR3 is 12 amino acids long. The CDR3 DNA reads as TGTGCCAGCAGCCAGATGACGGGAGGCTACACCTTC. This gives the protein CASSQMTGGYTF.

This clonotype came up a few times. The chain has TRBV6-1 and TRBJ2-5; TRBD1 matches at 7 bases. This CDR3 is built from 15 residues. V shed 4 bases and J 1 base; nucleotides not matched to a gene: 6. CDR1 is MNHNS and CDR2 is SASEGT in the germline V gene. The CDR3 DNA is TGTGCCAGCAGTGCCCTACAGGGGACCCAAGAGACCCAGTACTTC. Translated, it gives CASSALQGTQETQYF.

This clonotype was seen ten or more times. A read error may account for a junction end that differs from germline. The CDR3 DNA is TGCGCCAGCAGCTTGGAGGGCAACTATGGCTACACCTTC. Translating it yields CASSLEGNYGYTF. V gene TRBV7-8 combines with J gene TRBJ1-2; D gene unclear. Germline V CDR1 and CDR2: SGHVS, FQNEAQ. The CDR3 is made up of 13 amino acids.

This chain connects TRBV20-1 to TRBJ2-7; possible D gene TRBD2, 5 bases. Germline V gives CDR1 DFQATT, CDR2 SNEGSKA (reference sequence). Trimming took off 5 bases at V and 0 bases at J, with 5 bases between the two ends. This CDR3 contains 11 residues. The CDR3 sequence: CSAGSSYEQYF. The DNA of the CDR3 is TGCAGTGCTGGGAGCTCCTACGAGCAGTACTTC.

CDR3 amino acids: CSARELADYEQYV. The CDR3 DNA follows: TGCAGTGCCAGGGAACTAGCCGACTACGAGCAGTACGTC. V gene TRBV20-1 combines with J gene TRBJ2-7, with D tentatively TRBD2 (6 bases). Per the germline V gene, CDR1 is DFQATT and CDR2 is SNEGSKA (reference sequence). With 6 bases removed from V and 3 bases from J, the gap between germline ends came to 15 bases. The CDR3 contains 13 residues.

CDR3 DNA: TGTGCCAGCAGTTTAGTACGGGACAGGTTGGATGAGCAGTTCTTC. This gives the protein CASSLVRDRLDEQFF. J is TRBJ2-1 and V is TRBV12-3 or TRBV12-4, with 8 bases fitting TRBD1. The ends lost 1 base at V and 8 bases at J; junction bases unmatched: 7. The CDR3 runs to 15 residues.

This clonotype has at least ten counts. The chain has TRBV15 and TRBJ2-2, with D possibly being TRBD2 (5 bases). The CDR3 runs 13 residues. Deletions cut 6 bases from V and 5 bases from J, with 10 bases between. The germline V gene encodes CDR1 LNHNV and CDR2 YYDKDF (reference sequence). Written as DNA, the CDR3 is TGTGCCACCAGGCCTCGGGGTACCGGGGAGCTGTTTTTT. The encoded protein is CATRPRGTGELFF.

V is TRBV28 and J is TRBJ2-2, with D perhaps TRBD2 (5 bases). V dropped 7 bases and J dropped 3 bases, with 12 bases sitting between them. Germline-derived CDR1 and CDR2 are MDHEN and SYDVKM. The CDR3 is 14 amino acids. CDR3 sequence: CASIPASYTGELFF. CDR3 coding DNA: TGTGCCAGCATCCCAGCTAGCTACACCGGGGAGCTGTTTTTT.

Ten or more counts support this clonotype. This chain joins TRBV4-1 and TRBJ2-1; 8 nucleotides agree with TRBD2. Germline V gene data show CDR1 as MGHRA and CDR2 as YSYEKL. Losses at the gene ends were 2 bases for V and 12 bases for J; bases not matched to a gene: 9. CDR3 length: 14 amino acids. CDR3 sequence: CASSQLAAGGRQFF. Here the CDR3 DNA reads TGCGCCAGCAGCCAATTGGCTGCGGGGGGTAGGCAGTTCTTC.

In this sample, this clonotype turned up a few times. This chain connects TRBV20-1 to TRBJ2-7; tentative D call: TRBD2 (5 bases). The germline V gene has CDR1 DFQATT and CDR2 SNEGSKA (reference sequence). V was cut by 2 bases and J by 1 base, with 9 bases left in between. CDR3 length: 13 amino acids. The CDR3 nucleotides are TGCAGTGCTAGACCCCCGGGATCCTACGAGCAGTACTTC. Translated: CSARPPGSYEQYF.

This clonotype was seen many times. This chain connects TRBV5-1 to TRBJ1-1; TRBD1 is a possible D gene (6 bases). The CDR3 covers 14 residues. The germline V gene encodes CDR1 SGHRS and CDR2 YFSETQ. Trimming removed 4 bases at V and 1 base at J, with 11 bases between. The CDR3 protein is CASSAPTGNTEAFF. The CDR3 nucleotides read TGCGCCAGCAGCGCCCCGACAGGGAACACTGAAGCTTTCTTT.

V gene TRBV28 combines with J gene TRBJ2-3, with 8 bases identical to TRBD2. The CDR3 is made up of 14 amino acids. Trimming removed 7 bases from V and 2 bases from J; junction bases left unmatched: 5. Germline values: CDR1 MDHEN, CDR2 SYDVKM. This CDR3 reads CASTGTRVTDTQYF. The CDR3 region has the DNA TGTGCCAGCACCGGGACTAGGGTCACAGATACGCAGTATTTT.

This clonotype was observed a few times. The V gene is TRBV20-1, the J gene TRBJ1-2; D is unclear. V gave up 3 bases and J gave up 4 bases, with 6 bases separating them. CDR3 length equals 11 residues. Germline V CDR1 and CDR2: DFQATT, SNEGSKA (reference sequence). The CDR3 sequence is CSASPSYGYTF. CDR3 in DNA: TGCAGTGCTAGTCCCAGCTATGGCTACACCTTC.

This clonotype appeared many times. The CDR3 protein is CASSPFYSAEETQYF. The CDR3 bases are TGTGCCAGCAGTCCTTTTTATTCAGCCGAGGAGACCCAGTACTTC. The genes are TRBV12-3 or TRBV12-4 and TRBJ2-5, with unresolved D. This CDR3 comprises 15 residues. V dropped 5 bases and J dropped 5 bases, with 18 bases sitting between them.